Each of the 10 T cell receptor beta chains below was sequenced from the same sample in a study of memory CD4+ T cells and cytomegalovirus serostatus. Single viable CD3+CD4+CD8-CD45RO+ cells were sorted as the memory CD4+ T cells. Sequenced by immunoSEQ multiplex PCR; TCRdb stores in-frame clones only, minus some. The profile shows about 56,000 clones, roughly 82% of them singletons. Sequenced input: memory CD4+ T cells from blood. The receptors shown here come from an adult in good health and CMV-seronegative.

The gene calls are TRBV28 and TRBJ1-4; tentative D call: TRBD1 (5 bases). The germline V gene has CDR1 MDHEN and CDR2 SYDVKM. Between the trimmed V and J ends, which lost 6 bases and 8 bases, there was a span of 19 bases. The CDR3 sequence is 15 residues long. The CDR3 coding sequence is TGTGCCAGCAGGCCCCCGGAAGGGAAGGGGGAAAAACTGTTTTTT. Protein: CASRPPEGKGEKLFF.

The chain combines TRBV2 with TRBJ2-1; D unclear. This CDR3 has 13 amino acids. Trimming cost V 8 bases and J 5 bases, with 13 bases left between them. Germline V gene sequence: CDR1 SNHLY, CDR2 FYNNEI. The CDR3 nucleotides are TGTGCCAGCGGAGCGAATTCCAACAATGAGCAGTTCTTC. This sequence encodes CASGANSNNEQFF.

The rearrangement joins TRBV28 to TRBJ1-3; 8 bases are a match to TRBD1. The CDR3 runs 17 residues. Germline CDR1 and CDR2: MDHEN and SYDVKM. Trimming took 5 bases from V and 4 from J; bases not matched to a gene: 13. Here the CDR3 DNA reads TGTGCCAGCAGTAGCTTGGGGACCGACAGGGGCGGAAACACCATATATTTT. It codes for CASSSLGTDRGGNTIYF.

The rearrangement joins TRBV11-3 to TRBJ2-7, with D hard to call. The CDR3 runs to 15 residues. Deletions cut 0 bases from V and 6 bases from J, with 15 bases between. Germline CDR1 is SGHNT and CDR2 is YENEEA. CDR3 sequence (DNA): TGTGCCAGCAGCTTAGAGGGTAGCAAGGCATCCGAGCAGTACTTC. The encoded protein is CASSLEGSKASEQYF.

The CDR3 nucleotides read TGTGCCAGTATAAAGCAAGGCTACACTGAAGCTTTCTTT. Translation gives CASIKQGYTEAFF. The chain combines TRBV19 with TRBJ1-1, with no clear D. The CDR3 spans 13 residues. Trimming cost V 7 bases and J 3 bases, with 12 bases left between them. Germline V gives CDR1 LNHDA, CDR2 SQIVND (reference sequence).

CDR3 DNA: TGCGCCAGCAGCCGCCAGGCGAGGGAAAAACTGTTTTTT. Protein: CASSRQAREKLFF. The V and J genes are TRBV4-3 and TRBJ1-4; no clear D. In germline, CDR1 is LGHNA, CDR2 YSLEER. CDR3 length: 13 amino acids. With 4 bases removed from V and 8 bases from J, the gap between germline ends came to 11 bases.

The chain uses TRBV19 and TRBJ2-1; no reliable D call. Trimming took off 4 bases at V and 4 bases at J, with 14 bases between the two ends. This CDR3 has 15 amino acids. Germline V gives CDR1 LNHDA, CDR2 SQIVND (reference sequence). Here the CDR3 DNA reads TGTGCCAGTAGTACAGACTTAGTTAGATACAATGAGCAGTTCTTC. Residues: CASSTDLVRYNEQFF.

This chain joins TRBV5-1 and TRBJ2-7; perhaps TRBD1 as D (6 bases). Trimming removed 4 bases at V and 3 bases at J, with 14 bases between. The germline gives CDR1 SGHRS, CDR2 YFSETQ. There are 14 residues in the CDR3. The CDR3 region is CASSTMDRIYEQYF. As DNA, the CDR3 is TGCGCCAGCAGCACCATGGACAGAATCTACGAGCAGTACTTC.

This sequence joins TRBV28 and TRBJ1-2; D is unclear. CDR1 MDHEN and CDR2 SYDVKM come from the germline V gene. V was trimmed by 3 bases and J by 0 bases, leaving 11 bases between them. CDR3 length equals 15 residues. As DNA, the CDR3 is TGTGCCAGCAGTTTCCGCTTTTGGTCTAACTATGGCTACACCTTC. Protein product: CASSFRFWSNYGYTF.

The J gene is TRBJ1-5, the V gene TRBV7-9; the D gene is possibly TRBD1 (5 bases). This CDR3 is built from 14 residues. Trimming removed 4 bases from V and 1 base from J, with 8 bases in between. From germline, CDR1 is SEHNR and CDR2 FQNEAQ (reference sequence). As DNA, the CDR3 is TGTGCCAGCAGCTCGACAGTCAGCAATCAGCCCCAGCATTTT. It is translated as CASSSTVSNQPQHF.